Listed here are 16 T cell receptor beta chains from one sample, sequenced in a study of cytomegalovirus exposure and HLA in healthy donors. The study ran its PCR with 60 Vbeta and 13 Jbeta primers. Repertoires were generated with immunoSEQ multiplex PCR, while TCRdb's copy carries only in-frame clones and drops some. The top ten hold about 7.8% of the sample, which has tens of thousands of clones, 70% to 85% seen once. Sample: PBMCs. Source of these receptors: a man in his fifties or sixties in good health and CMV-seropositive.

The CDR3 bases are TGTGCCAGCAGCAAAAAAAGAGGGGGCACTGAAGCTTTCTTT. Encoded protein: CASSKKRGGTEAFF. The V and J genes are TRBV11-3 and TRBJ1-1; a weak D match, TRBD1 (6 bases). Germline lookup yields CDR1 SGHNT and CDR2 YENEEA. The CDR3 has 14 residues. Trimming left V 5 bases short and J 4 bases short, with 14 bases between.

CDR3 bases: TGTGCCAGCTCGGGGGGACAGTTATTTGAAGCTTTCTTT. This sequence encodes CASSGGQLFEAFF. This sequence joins TRBV18 and TRBJ1-1; 7 nucleotides match TRBD1. Germline V gene data show CDR1 as KGHSH and CDR2 as LQKENI. This CDR3 is 13 amino acids long. V shed 6 bases and J 7 bases; nucleotides not matched to a gene: 8.

The chain combines TRBV5-1 with TRBJ2-7, with TRBD2 identical over 7 bases. Germline CDR1 reads SGHRS; CDR2 reads YFSETQ. The CDR3 is 15 amino acids. V dropped 2 bases and J dropped 6; count of bases not matched to a gene: 11. The CDR3 here is CASSFTSGTFTEQYF. CDR3 nucleotide sequence: TGCGCCAGCAGCTTTACAAGCGGGACCTTTACCGAGCAGTACTTC.

In this sample, this clone turned up once. The V and J genes are TRBV19 and TRBJ2-7; 11 bases are a match to TRBD1. The CDR3 consists of 14 residues. Germline V gene lookup returns CDR1 LNHDA and CDR2 SQIVND (reference sequence). Trimming took 2 bases from V and 6 from J; bases not matched to a gene: 3. The CDR3 nucleotides read TGTGCCAGTAGTATAAGGGACAGGGGGAGCGAGCAGTACTTC. This codes for CASSIRDRGSEQYF.

This chain uses TRBV18 with TRBJ1-1; 7 nucleotides agree with TRBD1. Germline V lookup: CDR1 KGHSH, CDR2 LQKENI. The CDR3 spans 14 residues. The ends lost 7 bases at V and 2 bases at J; junction bases unmatched: 7. DNA for the CDR3: TGTGCCAGCTTCCGGGACAGAAAAAACACTGAAGCTTTCTTT. Its translation: CASFRDRKNTEAFF.

CDR3 in DNA: TGTGCCAGCAGCCGTTCTAGCGGGAGGGTTCAAGAGACCCAGTACTTC. Its protein product is CASSRSSGRVQETQYF. The genes are TRBV11-3 and TRBJ2-5; 12 bases map to TRBD2. This CDR3 spans 16 amino acids. Unmatched junction bases numbered 6, after V lost 5 bases and J lost 2 bases. Germline V gives CDR1 SGHNT, CDR2 YENEEA.

The rearrangement joins TRBV5-4 to TRBJ2-5; 11 bases map to TRBD2. In germline, CDR1 is SGHNT, CDR2 YYREEE (reference sequence). The J segment lost 3 bases and the V segment lost 2 bases, leaving 9 bases of the junction unmatched. CDR3 length: 17 amino acids. CDR3 in DNA: TGTGCCAGCAGCTTAGGTAGCGGGACTAGCGGCGAAGAGACCCAGTACTTC. This gives the protein CASSLGSGTSGEETQYF.

This clone was detected a few times. This rearrangement joins TRBV29-1 to TRBJ2-1; D ambiguous. V lost 5 bases to trimming and J lost 7 bases, with 9 bases between them. The CDR3 has 11 amino acids. Germline CDR1 and CDR2: SQVTM and ANQGSEA. The CDR3 here is CSVPRSNEQFF. The CDR3 DNA sequence: TGCAGCGTTCCTCGTTCTAATGAGCAGTTCTTC.

This chain joins TRBV5-4 and TRBJ2-7, with 10 bases identical to TRBD1. Germline V gives CDR1 SGHNT, CDR2 YYREEE (reference sequence). CDR3 length equals 15 residues. J gave up 0 bases and V 2 bases, and 2 bases lay outside the gene matches. CDR3 nucleotides: TGTGCCAGCAGCTTAGGGACAGGGGCCTCCTACGAGCAGTACTTC. As protein: CASSLGTGASYEQYF.

The genes are TRBV13 and TRBJ2-1; TRBD2 matches at 7 bases. The V segment lost 4 bases and the J segment 5 bases; nucleotides outside the gene matches: 8. CDR1 and CDR2 (germline): PRHDT, FYEKMQ (reference sequence). This CDR3 is 15 amino acids long. This CDR3 reads CASSSGGPQNNEQFF. As DNA, the CDR3 is TGTGCCAGCAGCTCGGGGGGACCACAGAACAATGAGCAGTTCTTC.

The rearrangement joins TRBV7-9 to TRBJ1-2; 8 nucleotides match TRBD1. Germline assignment: CDR1 SEHNR and CDR2 FQNEAQ (reference sequence). This CDR3 region has 14 residues. V lost 4 bases, J lost 8 bases, and 9 bases stayed unmatched. CDR3 in DNA: TGTGCCAGCAGCTCGGGACAGGACCTGGAGGGCTACACCTTC. It specifies CASSSGQDLEGYTF.

This clone was observed once. The chain recombines TRBV5-1 with TRBJ1-3; a weak D match, TRBD1 (5 bases). V shed 0 bases and J shed 2 bases, with 18 bases lying between them. CDR1 and CDR2 (germline): SGHRS, YFSETQ. The CDR3 loop spans 18 amino acids. CDR3 in amino acids: CASSLGPPDSGTGNTIYF. The CDR3 region has the DNA TGCGCCAGCAGCTTGGGGCCCCCCGACAGTGGAACTGGAAACACCATATATTTT.

V is TRBV5-1 and J is TRBJ2-2; 12 nucleotides align to TRBD2. Germline V lookup: CDR1 SGHRS, CDR2 YFSETQ. Trimming removed 5 bases from V and 0 bases from J; junction bases left unmatched: 5. The CDR3 runs 17 residues. This chain's CDR3 is CASRPGLAGTNTGELFF. CDR3 DNA sequence: TGCGCCAGCAGACCCGGACTAGCGGGGACGAACACCGGGGAGCTGTTTTTT.

This clone has more than one count but fewer than ten. The chain uses TRBV21-1 and TRBJ2-1; TRBD1, the D gene given by the table, was not confirmed from the DNA. TRBV21-1 is designated a pseudogene. This CDR3 has 16 residues. The CDR3 loop is CASSKADRRRYNEQFF. CDR3 DNA: TGTGCCAGCAGCAAGGCGGACAGAAGGCGCTACAATGAGCAGTTCTTC.

The chain carries TRBV28 and TRBJ2-1; 9 positions agree with TRBD2. CDR1 MDHEN and CDR2 SYDVKM come from the germline V gene. The CDR3 runs 16 residues. After removal of 6 bases from V and 4 bases from J, the junction contained 10 bases not matched to a gene. This CDR3 reads CASRKSGLAKYNEQFF. Written as DNA, the CDR3 is TGTGCCAGCAGGAAAAGCGGACTAGCGAAATACAATGAGCAGTTCTTC. Variable domain in full (rest from reference TRBV28 and TRBJ2-1): DVKVTQSSRYLVKRTGEKVFLECVQDMDHENMFWYRQDPGLGLRLIYFSYDVKMKEKGDIPEGYSVSREKKERFSLILESASTNQTSMYLCASRKSGLAKYNEQFFGPGTRLTVL.

This rearrangement joins TRBV18 to TRBJ1-5, with TRBD1 matching 8 bases. This CDR3 region has 14 residues. Unmatched junction bases numbered 3, after V lost 3 bases and J lost 5 bases. Germline loops: CDR1 KGHSH, CDR2 LQKENI. The DNA for the CDR3 is TGTGCCAGCTCACCGGGACAGGCACATCAGCCCCAGCATTTT. Its translation is CASSPGQAHQPQHF.